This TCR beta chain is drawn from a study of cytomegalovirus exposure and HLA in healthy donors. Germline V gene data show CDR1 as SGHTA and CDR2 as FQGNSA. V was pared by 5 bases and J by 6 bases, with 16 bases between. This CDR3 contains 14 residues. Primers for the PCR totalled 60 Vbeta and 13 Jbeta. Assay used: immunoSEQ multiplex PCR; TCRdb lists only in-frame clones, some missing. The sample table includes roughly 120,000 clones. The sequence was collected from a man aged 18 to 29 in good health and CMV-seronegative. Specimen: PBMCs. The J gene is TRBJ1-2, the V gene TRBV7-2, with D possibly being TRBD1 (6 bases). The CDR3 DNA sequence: TGTGCCAGCAGCCCTTGGGAGGGGGGGGATGGCTACACCTTC. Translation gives CASSPWEGGDGYTF.